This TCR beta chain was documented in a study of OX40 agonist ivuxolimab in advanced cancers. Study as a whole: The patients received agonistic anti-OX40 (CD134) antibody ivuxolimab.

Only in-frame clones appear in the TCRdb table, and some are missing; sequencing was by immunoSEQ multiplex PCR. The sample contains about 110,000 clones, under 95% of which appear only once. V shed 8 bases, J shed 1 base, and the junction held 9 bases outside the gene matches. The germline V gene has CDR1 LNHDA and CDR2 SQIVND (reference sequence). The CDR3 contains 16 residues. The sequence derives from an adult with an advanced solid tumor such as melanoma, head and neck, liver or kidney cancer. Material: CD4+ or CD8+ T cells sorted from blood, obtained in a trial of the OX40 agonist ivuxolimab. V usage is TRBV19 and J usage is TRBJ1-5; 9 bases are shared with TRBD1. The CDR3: CASHVMGQGSNQPQHF. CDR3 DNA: TGTGCCAGTCACGTAATGGGACAGGGCAGCAATCAGCCCCAGCATTTT.